This is a list of T cell receptor beta chains from one sample in a study of cytomegalovirus exposure and HLA in healthy donors. The data were produced by immunoSEQ multiplex PCR, yet TCRdb's version contains in-frame clones alone and is incomplete. Counted here are 150,000 to 200,000 clones, 75% to 90% occurring once; the ten biggest clones make up roughly 1.9%. The sequenced sample consisted of PBMCs. Receptor source: a human donor in good health. The CDR3 runs from the conserved cysteine through the conserved F or W. Each record gives: J gene, V gene, CDR3 protein.

J gene: TRBJ2-1; V gene: TRBV4-1; CDR3 protein: CASSQTPQGGYNEQFF
J gene: TRBJ1-5; V gene: TRBV5-6; CDR3 protein: CASSLAGAGDSNQPQHF
J gene: TRBJ2-1; V gene: TRBV6-1; CDR3 protein: CASSNRVYNEQFF
J gene: TRBJ2-7; V gene: TRBV19; CDR3 protein: CASSPGTGPYEQYF
J gene: TRBJ2-1; V gene: TRBV5-1; CDR3 protein: CASAPGSQRGYNEQFF
J gene: TRBJ1-5; V gene: TRBV2; CDR3 protein: CASSVSRANNQPQHF
J gene: TRBJ1-2; V gene: TRBV6-5; CDR3 protein: CASSADRDHGYTF
J gene: TRBJ1-1; V gene: TRBV27; CDR3 protein: CASSPLGDTEAFF
J gene: TRBJ2-7; V gene: TRBV10-3; CDR3 protein: CAIRDDTLHHEQYF
J gene: TRBJ2-3; V gene: TRBV6-1; CDR3 protein: CASRDRGGGTDTQYF
J gene: TRBJ2-7; V gene: TRBV5-1; CDR3 protein: CASREGLAEMWEQYF
J gene: TRBJ2-5; V gene: TRBV5-4; CDR3 protein: CASSLGTGGVQETQYF
J gene: TRBJ2-7; V gene: TRBV5-1; CDR3 protein: CASSLDGTGGYEQYF
J gene: TRBJ1-5; V gene: TRBV11-3; CDR3 protein: CASSLFRGPQPQHF
J gene: TRBJ2-7; V gene: TRBV7-9; CDR3 protein: CASSEDRYLNYEQYF
J gene: TRBJ1-1; V gene: TRBV25-1; CDR3 protein: CASRTGNTEAFF
J gene: TRBJ2-5; V gene: TRBV9; CDR3 protein: CASSPGTGSVQETQYF
J gene: TRBJ2-7; V gene: TRBV4-1; CDR3 protein: CASSQPTGGSEQYF
J gene: TRBJ2-2; V gene: TRBV10-2; CDR3 protein: CASTRGEGTGELFF
J gene: TRBJ2-7; V gene: TRBV5-4; CDR3 protein: CASSFGGRSMSERYF
J gene: TRBJ2-5; V gene: TRBV7-2; CDR3 protein: CASSFPDRGRRETQYF
J gene: TRBJ1-2; V gene: TRBV27; CDR3 protein: CASSWDRTANYGYPF
J gene: TRBJ2-7; V gene: TRBV7-9; CDR3 protein: CSSSLNPGLAGFNEQYF
J gene: TRBJ1-2; V gene: TRBV6-6; CDR3 protein: CASSYSGLSNYGYTF
J gene: TRBJ2-7; V gene: TRBV11-3; CDR3 protein: CASSSGQVGEQYF
J gene: TRBJ1-2; V gene: TRBV4-3; CDR3 protein: CASSQDHTIYGYTF
J gene: TRBJ1-2; V gene: TRBV27; CDR3 protein: CASSLRTGNYGYTF
J gene: TRBJ2-7; V gene: TRBV5-1; CDR3 protein: CASSTWTGGGYEQYF
J gene: TRBJ1-1; V gene: TRBV4-3; CDR3 protein: CASSQDGQGEAFF
J gene: TRBJ1-3; V gene: TRBV6-5; CDR3 protein: CASRRGDRVGNTIYF
J gene: TRBJ1-1; V gene: TRBV6-1; CDR3 protein: CASRDTGTGEAFF
J gene: TRBJ2-7; V gene: TRBV7-9; CDR3 protein: CASSLVPWDRVYEQYF
J gene: TRBJ2-1; V gene: TRBV19; CDR3 protein: CASSALAGWGNEQFF
J gene: TRBJ1-3; V gene: TRBV19; CDR3 protein: CASSIAGNSGNTIYF
J gene: TRBJ2-5; V gene: TRBV5-5; CDR3 protein: CASSPLAGGYQETQYF
J gene: TRBJ1-2; V gene: TRBV6-5; CDR3 protein: CASSYGAGGVGYTF
J gene: TRBJ2-5; V gene: TRBV12-5; CDR3 protein: CASGPPWAGGQETQYF
J gene: TRBJ1-5; V gene: TRBV6-1; CDR3 protein: CASQGASNQPQHF
J gene: TRBJ1-1; V gene: TRBV18; CDR3 protein: CASSSYRGENKNEAFF
J gene: TRBJ2-5; V gene: TRBV4-1; CDR3 protein: CASSQDRSVETQYF
J gene: TRBJ2-3; V gene: TRBV9; CDR3 protein: CASSPLSGGDTQYF
J gene: TRBJ2-1; V gene: TRBV7-6; CDR3 protein: CASSLVGQATYNEQFF
J gene: TRBJ2-7; V gene: TRBV6-1; CDR3 protein: CASSGTGSVSYEQYF
J gene: TRBJ2-3; V gene: TRBV5-6; CDR3 protein: CASSFLTGGDLGTQYF
J gene: TRBJ1-1; V gene: TRBV6-5; CDR3 protein: CASSPTGNTEAFF
J gene: TRBJ2-2; V gene: TRBV7-2; CDR3 protein: CASSPGLADTGELFF
J gene: TRBJ2-1; V gene: TRBV2; CDR3 protein: CASSERTGLYNEQFF
J gene: TRBJ2-7; V gene: TRBV4-2; CDR3 protein: CASSQGVASGYEQYF
J gene: TRBJ2-5; V gene: TRBV7-2; CDR3 protein: CVSSLASGGAGRETQYF
J gene: TRBJ2-3; V gene: TRBV7-8; CDR3 protein: CASSLGTLGDTQYF
J gene: TRBJ1-2; V gene: TRBV6-5; CDR3 protein: CASSYSRAGYGYTF
J gene: TRBJ2-7; V gene: TRBV30; CDR3 protein: CGLEMVAGSYEQYF
J gene: TRBJ1-1; V gene: TRBV7-8; CDR3 protein: CASSFRAASTEAFF
J gene: TRBJ1-5; V gene: TRBV7-9; CDR3 protein: CASSPSGTGSNQPQHF
J gene: TRBJ2-7; V gene: TRBV7-2; CDR3 protein: CASSLALEAGRGGLNEQYF
J gene: TRBJ1-1; V gene: TRBV4-1; CDR3 protein: CASSRGTKNTEAFF
J gene: TRBJ1-6; V gene: TRBV11-3; CDR3 protein: CASSFGQGALPLHF
J gene: TRBJ2-7; V gene: TRBV6-5; CDR3 protein: CASSSYRPAGGREQYF
J gene: TRBJ1-1; V gene: TRBV6-4; CDR3 protein: CASSVDRGGTEAFF
J gene: TRBJ1-2; V gene: TRBV5-1; CDR3 protein: CASSYDRGNYGYTF